This TCR beta chain was retrieved from a study of T cell responses to AZD1222 COVID-19 vaccine. Study-level findings and limits: There were repertoire samples only from the period after the peak T cell response. Targets within unmutated variant regions were reportedly found for nearly half of spike-specific TCRs. White British people made up most donors, females outnumbered males, and clonal diversity was possibly underestimated.

Per germline, CDR1 SGDLS and CDR2 YYNGEE. CDR3 length: 13 residues. Trimming pared 1 base from V and 3 bases from J, leaving 7 bases between. Sequencing used immunoSEQ multiplex PCR; TCRdb keeps in-frame clones, though not all of them. The sample gives some 150,000 clones, more than 75% of which show up once; approximately 9.1% is in the top ten. Second-dose timings of about 4 or about 12 weeks were pooled. On this clone: Its antigen is as yet unknown.

The material sequenced was peripheral blood, taken 28 days after the second AZD1222 dose. The sequence was collected from an adult who received the AZD1222 COVID-19 vaccine. The chain links TRBV9 to TRBJ2-5; D uncertain. CDR3 bases: TGTGCCAGCAGCGTAAGTTTAGAAGAGACCCAGTACTTC. Translated, it gives CASSVSLEETQYF.